These T cell receptor beta chains were read from a single sample in a study of cytomegalovirus exposure and HLA in healthy donors. Here immunoSEQ multiplex PCR was the method, and the copy in TCRdb shows in-frame clones only, minus some. The table lists 150,000 or so clones, roughly 79% of them singletons. Sequenced: PBMCs. The receptors come from a woman between 18 and 29 years old in good health and CMV-seropositive. Both conserved end residues are part of each CDR3. Fields, in order: V gene, J gene, clone size, D gene, CDR3 DNA, CDR3 protein. The D gene is left open where the match is weak. Rows give clone size only sometimes, using once, few, many, or a class for an expanded clone.

v_call: TRBV5-1; j_call: TRBJ2-2; clone_size: few; d_call: NA; cdr3_nt: TGCGCCAGCAGCCCGGACACCGGGGAGCTGTTTTTT; cdr3_aa: CASSPDTGELFF
v_call: TRBV5-1; j_call: TRBJ2-1; clone_size: NA; d_call: TRBD1; cdr3_nt: TGCGCCAGCAGCTTGGGACAGGGGGCAAATGAGCAGTTCTTC; cdr3_aa: CASSLGQGANEQFF
v_call: TRBV6-5; j_call: TRBJ1-6; clone_size: once; d_call: NA; cdr3_nt: TGTGCCAGCAGCGATACAGTAGGTTCACCCCTCCACTTT; cdr3_aa: CASSDTVGSPLHF
v_call: TRBV15; j_call: TRBJ1-3; clone_size: NA; d_call: NA; cdr3_nt: TGTGCCACCAGCAGACAGGCCTCTGGAAACACCATATATTTT; cdr3_aa: CATSRQASGNTIYF
v_call: TRBV7-7; j_call: TRBJ2-5; clone_size: NA; d_call: NA; cdr3_nt: TGTGCTAGCAGCCCTCTTTCGGGGGAGACCCAGTACTTC; cdr3_aa: CASSPLSGETQYF
v_call: TRBV6-6; j_call: TRBJ1-4; clone_size: NA; d_call: TRBD1; cdr3_nt: TGTGCCAGCAGTTACTCGACAGGGGACAAACTGTTTTTT; cdr3_aa: CASSYSTGDKLFF
v_call: TRBV7-2; j_call: TRBJ2-2; clone_size: NA; d_call: NA; cdr3_nt: TGTGCCAGCAGCTCACACGGGGAGCTGTTTTTT; cdr3_aa: CASSSHGELFF
v_call: TRBV5-1; j_call: TRBJ1-6; clone_size: NA; d_call: NA; cdr3_nt: TGCGCCAGCAGCCCATCAGATAATTCACCCCTCCACTTT; cdr3_aa: CASSPSDNSPLHF
v_call: TRBV6-1; j_call: TRBJ1-3; clone_size: NA; d_call: TRBD1; cdr3_nt: TGTGCCAGCAGCAGTGAGGGGGCGACGGGAAACACCATATATTTT; cdr3_aa: CASSSEGATGNTIYF
v_call: TRBV2; j_call: TRBJ1-1; clone_size: NA; d_call: TRBD1; cdr3_nt: TGTGCCAGCATCAGAACAGGGGGCGCGGGCACTGAAGCTTTCTTT; cdr3_aa: CASIRTGGAGTEAFF
v_call: TRBV11-2; j_call: TRBJ2-7; clone_size: few; d_call: TRBD2; cdr3_nt: TGTGCCAGCAGCTTTGAGCGGGGGGGCTACGAGCAGTACTTC; cdr3_aa: CASSFERGGYEQYF
v_call: TRBV2; j_call: TRBJ2-1; clone_size: NA; d_call: TRBD2; cdr3_nt: TGTGCCAGCACCCCGAGCGGGGGGCCGGCGGATGAGCAGTTCTTC; cdr3_aa: CASTPSGGPADEQFF
v_call: TRBV11-2; j_call: TRBJ1-1; clone_size: NA; d_call: NA; cdr3_nt: TGTGCCAGCAGCAAAGGGCTCGGACTTGAAGCTTTCTTT; cdr3_aa: CASSKGLGLEAFF
v_call: TRBV5-6; j_call: TRBJ1-3; clone_size: NA; d_call: TRBD1; cdr3_nt: TGTGCCAGCAGCTTTCGAGAGAGACAGGGTATTTATTTT; cdr3_aa: CASSFRERQGIYF
v_call: TRBV4-1; j_call: TRBJ2-7; clone_size: NA; d_call: TRBD1; cdr3_nt: TGCGCCAGCAGCCATACAGGGGGCGAGCAGTACTTC; cdr3_aa: CASSHTGGEQYF
v_call: TRBV2; j_call: TRBJ1-3; clone_size: few; d_call: TRBD1; cdr3_nt: TGTGCCAGCAGTCCCTGGACAGGCGACTCTGGAAACACCATATATTTT; cdr3_aa: CASSPWTGDSGNTIYF
v_call: TRBV10-3; j_call: TRBJ2-7; clone_size: NA; d_call: TRBD2; cdr3_nt: TGTGCCATCAGTGAGTCGCCAGGGAGGGACTACGAGCAGTACTTC; cdr3_aa: CAISESPGRDYEQYF
v_call: TRBV2; j_call: TRBJ1-1; clone_size: NA; d_call: TRBD1; cdr3_nt: TGTGCCAGCAGTGGCATGACTGGACAGGCGGTATATTTGAACACTGAAGCTTTCTTT; cdr3_aa: CASSGMTGQAVYLNTEAFF
v_call: TRBV19; j_call: TRBJ1-1; clone_size: few; d_call: NA; cdr3_nt: TGTGCCAGTAGTATAGATCAAAACACTGAAGCTTTCTTT; cdr3_aa: CASSIDQNTEAFF
v_call: TRBV7-8; j_call: TRBJ2-1; clone_size: NA; d_call: TRBD2; cdr3_nt: TGTGCCAGCAGCTTAGCGTTCAGACTAGCGGGGAAGCGGAATGAGCAGTTCTTC; cdr3_aa: CASSLAFRLAGKRNEQFF
v_call: TRBV19; j_call: TRBJ2-6; clone_size: NA; d_call: NA; cdr3_nt: TGTGCCAGTACCACCCATATGGGCTCCGGGGCCAACGTCCTGACTTTC; cdr3_aa: CASTTHMGSGANVLTF
v_call: TRBV6-5; j_call: TRBJ2-7; clone_size: NA; d_call: NA; cdr3_nt: TGTGCCAGCAGCTCCCCGCAGGCCGAGCAGTACTTC; cdr3_aa: CASSSPQAEQYF
v_call: TRBV2; j_call: TRBJ2-3; clone_size: NA; d_call: TRBD1; cdr3_nt: TGTGCCAGCACCAGACAGGGGGGGGGCGCAGATACGCAGTATTTT; cdr3_aa: CASTRQGGGADTQYF
v_call: TRBV7-9; j_call: TRBJ2-7; clone_size: NA; d_call: NA; cdr3_nt: TGTGCCAGCAGCCAGGACTTCTACGAGCAGTACTTC; cdr3_aa: CASSQDFYEQYF
v_call: TRBV6-6; j_call: TRBJ1-2; clone_size: few; d_call: TRBD1; cdr3_nt: TGTGCCACCCGGGACAGCAACTATGGCTACACCTTC; cdr3_aa: CATRDSNYGYTF
v_call: TRBV19; j_call: TRBJ2-7; clone_size: NA; d_call: TRBD2; cdr3_nt: TGTGCCAGCGCCCGGGCTAGCGGGACCTACGAGCAGTACTTC; cdr3_aa: CASARASGTYEQYF
v_call: TRBV5-1; j_call: TRBJ2-5; clone_size: NA; d_call: NA; cdr3_nt: TGCGCCAGCAGCTTTGGCTCCCAAGAGACCCAGTACTTC; cdr3_aa: CASSFGSQETQYF
v_call: TRBV28; j_call: TRBJ1-2; clone_size: NA; d_call: TRBD1; cdr3_nt: TGTGCCAGCAGTTTGAACCGGGACAGGGGAAAGGGGGCCTATGGCTACACCTTC; cdr3_aa: CASSLNRDRGKGAYGYTF
v_call: TRBV7-6; j_call: TRBJ1-1; clone_size: NA; d_call: NA; cdr3_nt: TGTGCCAGCAGCGACAGACGAAACACTGAAGCTTTCTTT; cdr3_aa: CASSDRRNTEAFF
v_call: TRBV30; j_call: TRBJ2-7; clone_size: NA; d_call: NA; cdr3_nt: TGTGCCTGGAGTCGAGGAGGGGCAGGGCCGGACGAGCAGTACTTC; cdr3_aa: CAWSRGGAGPDEQYF